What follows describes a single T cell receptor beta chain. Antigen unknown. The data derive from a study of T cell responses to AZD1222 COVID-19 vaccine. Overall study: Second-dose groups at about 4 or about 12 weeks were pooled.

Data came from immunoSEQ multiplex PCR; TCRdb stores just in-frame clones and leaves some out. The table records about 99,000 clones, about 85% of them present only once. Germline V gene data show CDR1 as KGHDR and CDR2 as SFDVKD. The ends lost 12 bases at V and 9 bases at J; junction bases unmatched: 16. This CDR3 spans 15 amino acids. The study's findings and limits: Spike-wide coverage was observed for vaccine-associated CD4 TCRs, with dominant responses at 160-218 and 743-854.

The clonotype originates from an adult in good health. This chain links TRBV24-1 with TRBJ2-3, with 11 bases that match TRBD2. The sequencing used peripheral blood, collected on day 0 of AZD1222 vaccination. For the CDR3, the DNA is TGTGCCGTACAAGGGGTAGCGGGGGGGTCGGACACGCAGTATTTT. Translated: CAVQGVAGGSDTQYF.